This entry lists 13 T cell receptor beta chains sequenced from one sample in a study of T cell repertoires in cytomegalovirus infection. These receptors' targets are unknown. TCRdb analysed the reads with MiXCR anew, one entry per CDR3 protein. This sample has roughly 570,000 distinct CDR3 sequences, with about 39% found just once. The material sequenced was cultured PBMCs, taken from culture after CMV antigen stimulation. These receptors were taken from a human donor in good health (CMV status not recorded). Some clones in this sample may be carry-over from other donors' samples.

This clonotype was seen only a few times. The rearrangement links TRBV10-3 to TRBJ2-7; 9 bases agree with TRBD2. The V gene end was trimmed by 6 bases and the J gene end by 6 bases; junction bases not matched to a gene: 12. This CDR3 is built from 15 residues. Germline V gene lookup returns CDR1 ENHRY and CDR2 SYGVKD. CDR3 amino acids: CAIRAGGNSGFEQYF. The CDR3 DNA reads TGTGCCATCAGGGCGGGGGGGAACTCGGGGTTCGAGCAGTACTTC.

V usage is TRBV6-5 and J usage is TRBJ2-1; maybe TRBD2 (5 bases). The V gene's germline CDR1 is MNHEY and CDR2 SVGAGI. Between the trimmed V and J ends, which lost 4 bases and 3 bases, there was a span of 7 bases. The CDR3 runs to 13 residues. The CDR3 sequence is CASSSTNYNEQFF. In DNA, the CDR3 is TGTGCCAGCAGTTCGACTAACTACAATGAGCAGTTCTTC.

This chain's CDR3 is CSARGGTDTQYF. DNA for the CDR3: TGCAGTGCTAGGGGGGGCACAGATACGCAGTATTTT. This sequence joins TRBV20-1 and TRBJ2-3; D may be TRBD1 or TRBD2 (5 bases each). CDR3 size: 12 residues. V lost 3 bases and J lost 1, with 5 bases in between. Germline V CDR1 and CDR2: DFQATT, SNEGSKA (reference sequence).

This clonotype showed up just a few times. The gene calls are TRBV5-1 and TRBJ2-5; D not certain. V was shortened by 8 bases and J by 2 bases, with 16 bases between the two germline ends. The CDR3 is 14 residues long. Per the germline V gene, CDR1 is SGHRS and CDR2 is YFSETQ. The CDR3 spells CASTKGWAQETQYF. The CDR3 DNA reads TGCGCCAGTACAAAAGGATGGGCTCAAGAGACCCAGTACTTC. Based on the CDR3 plus reference TRBV5-1 and TRBJ2-5, the full variable domain is KAGVTQTPRYLIKTRGQQVTLSCSPISGHRSVSWYQQTPGQGLQFLFEYFSETQRNKGNFPGRFSGRQFSNSRSEMNVSTLELGDSALYLCASTKGWAQETQYFGPGTRLLVL.

V is TRBV3-1 and J is TRBJ2-4, with D maybe TRBD2 (6 bases). From germline, CDR1 is LGHDT and CDR2 YNNKEL (reference sequence). The CDR3 length is 17 residues. V lost 0 bases and J 1 base, leaving 13 bases between the germline ends. DNA for the CDR3: TGTGCCAGCAGCCAAGATGGAGGGTATGGGGCCAAAAACATTCAGTACTTC. This encodes CASSQDGGYGAKNIQYF.

The rearrangement links TRBV7-8 to TRBJ1-2; D unresolved. The V end was cut by 0 bases, the J end by 6 bases, with 11 bases between. Germline V gene data show CDR1 as SGHVS and CDR2 as FQNEAQ. CDR3 size: 14 residues. CDR3 DNA: TGTGCCAGCAGCTTAGCTTCGGTAGGGCATGGCTACACCTTC. It translates to CASSLASVGHGYTF.

The CDR3 region has the DNA TGTGCCAGCAGCTTGTTCGGTGCTGCTGACACCGGGGAGCTGTTTTTT. It is translated as CASSLFGAADTGELFF. This chain connects TRBV7-2 to TRBJ2-2; D unclear. Trimming took off 3 bases at V and 3 bases at J, with 14 bases between the two ends. Germline assignment: CDR1 SGHTA and CDR2 FQGNSA. This CDR3 region has 16 residues.

The chain employs TRBV28 and TRBJ2-1; 14 nucleotides align to TRBD2. The ends lost 6 bases at V and 8 bases at J; junction bases unmatched: 9. The germline gives CDR1 MDHEN, CDR2 SYDVKM. The CDR3 totals 16 residues. CDR3 in amino acids: CASRTRTSGGRDEQFF. The CDR3 nucleotides read TGTGCCAGCAGAACCAGGACTAGCGGGGGGCGGGATGAGCAGTTCTTC.

This clonotype came up once. V and J are TRBV10-3 and TRBJ2-7, with a weak D call TRBD1 (5 bases). Germline-derived CDR1 and CDR2 are ENHRY and SYGVKD. This CDR3 spans 14 amino acids. Trimming left V 4 bases short and J 5 bases short, with 15 bases between. CDR3: CAISVQGGRHEQYF. CDR3 coding DNA: TGTGCCATCAGTGTCCAGGGTGGTCGCCACGAGCAGTACTTC.

This clonotype was found a few times. The chain recombines TRBV4-1 with TRBJ2-5; D possibly uses TRBD1 or TRBD2 (5 bases each). CDR1 and CDR2 (germline): MGHRA, YSYEKL. V lost 1 base, J lost 5 bases, and 20 bases lay in between. The CDR3 is 17 amino acids. CDR3 in amino acids: CASSQGPEGTRWETQYF. CDR3 bases: TGCGCCAGCAGCCAAGGGCCAGAGGGGACCCGGTGGGAGACCCAGTACTTC.

The rearrangement joins TRBV5-4 to TRBJ2-3; maybe TRBD2 (5 bases). The CDR3 extends over 13 amino acids. V lost 5 bases and J lost 6, with 13 bases in between. Germline values: CDR1 SGHNT, CDR2 YYREEE (reference sequence). Written as DNA, the CDR3 is TGTGCCAGCAGAGGAAGCGGTTCTGATACGCAGTATTTT. As protein: CASRGSGSDTQYF.

This clonotype was seen a handful of times. The V call is TRBV7-9, the J call TRBJ2-1, with 7 bases fitting TRBD1. The length of the CDR3 is 13 residues. Germline V gives CDR1 SEHNR, CDR2 FQNEAQ (reference sequence). The V and J ends lost 4 bases and 8 bases, in that order; junction bases with no gene match: 5. The CDR3 loop reads CASSSNQGDEQFF. The CDR3 coding sequence is TGTGCCAGCAGCTCCAATCAGGGGGATGAGCAGTTCTTC. Full variable domain (missing parts from reference TRBV7-9 and TRBJ2-1): DTGVSQNPRHKITKRGQNVTFRCDPISEHNRLYWYRQTLGQGPEFLTYFQNEAQLEKSRLLSDRFSAERPKGSFSTLEIQRTEQGDSAMYLCASSSNQGDEQFFGPGTRLTVL.

V and J are TRBV18 and TRBJ1-1; D call uncertain. Germline-derived CDR1 and CDR2 are KGHSH and LQKENI. V was cut by 3 bases and J by 7 bases, with 15 bases left in between. The CDR3 is made up of 14 amino acids. Written as DNA, the CDR3 is TGTGCCAGCTCACCCAATGGCGGGATGTTTGAAGCTTTCTTT. Its protein is CASSPNGGMFEAFF. The variable domain in full, completed from reference TRBV18 and TRBJ1-1, reads NAGVMQNPRHLVRRRGQEARLRCSPMKGHSHVYWYRQLPEEGLKFMVYLQKENIIDESGMPKERFSAEFPKEGPSILRIQQVVRGDSAAYFCASSPNGGMFEAFFGQGTRLTVV.